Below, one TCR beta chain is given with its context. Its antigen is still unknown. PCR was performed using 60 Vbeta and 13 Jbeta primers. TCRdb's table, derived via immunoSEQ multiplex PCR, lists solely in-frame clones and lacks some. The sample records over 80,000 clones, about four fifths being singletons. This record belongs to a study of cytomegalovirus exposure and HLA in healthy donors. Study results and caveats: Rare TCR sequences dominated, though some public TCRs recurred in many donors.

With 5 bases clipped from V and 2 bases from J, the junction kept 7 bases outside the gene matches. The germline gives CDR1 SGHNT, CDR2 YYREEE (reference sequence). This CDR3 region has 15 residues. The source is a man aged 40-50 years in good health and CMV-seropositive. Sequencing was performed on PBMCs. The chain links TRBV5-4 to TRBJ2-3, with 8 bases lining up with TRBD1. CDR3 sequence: CASSPGTGITDTQYF. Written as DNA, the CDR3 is TGTGCCAGCAGTCCCGGGACAGGAATCACAGATACGCAGTATTTT.